A single T cell receptor (beta chain) is shown here with its context. The data were taken from a study of blood T cell repertoires in COVID-19. Study context: Italy, Spain and the United States were the sources of the convalescent and acute COVID-19 samples. PBMCs, B-cell-depleted T cells, or T cells were the source of the cDNA or gDNA that made up the material.

The method was immunoSEQ multiplex PCR; TCRdb's version includes in-frame clones alone and lacks a portion of them. The sample gives 25,000 to 30,000 clones, about 90% of which show up once; less than 3% is in the top ten. Trimming left V 2 bases short and J 2 bases short, with 12 bases between. Germline V gene data show CDR1 as SGHTA and CDR2 as FQGNSA. The length of the CDR3 is 15 residues. This clonotype was obtained from a human donor in a cohort sampled during active COVID-19. Sample: peripheral blood. The chain carries TRBV7-2 and TRBJ1-1; maybe TRBD1 (5 bases). The CDR3 DNA is TGTGCCAGCAGCTTACGCTGGGGGGGAAACACTGAAGCTTTCTTT. This sequence encodes CASSLRWGGNTEAFF.